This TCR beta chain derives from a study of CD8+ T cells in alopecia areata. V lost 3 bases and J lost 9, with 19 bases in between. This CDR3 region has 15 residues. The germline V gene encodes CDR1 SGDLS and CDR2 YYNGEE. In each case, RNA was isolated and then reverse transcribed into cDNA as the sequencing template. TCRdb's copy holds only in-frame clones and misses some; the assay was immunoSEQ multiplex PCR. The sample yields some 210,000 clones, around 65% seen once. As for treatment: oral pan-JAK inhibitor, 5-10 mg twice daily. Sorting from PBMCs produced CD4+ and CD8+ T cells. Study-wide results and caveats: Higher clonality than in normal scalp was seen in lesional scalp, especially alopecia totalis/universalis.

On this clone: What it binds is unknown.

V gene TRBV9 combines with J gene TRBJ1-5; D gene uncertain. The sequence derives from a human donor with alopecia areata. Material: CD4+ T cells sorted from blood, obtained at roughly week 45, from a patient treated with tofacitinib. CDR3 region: CASSAQDGLITPQHF. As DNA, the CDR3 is TGTGCCAGCAGCGCCCAAGACGGGCTAATCACGCCCCAGCATTTT.